This T cell receptor beta chain was documented in a study of cytomegalovirus exposure and HLA in healthy donors. Study details: As released early, the data held roughly 85 million unique TCRs from HLA-typed donors.

Healthy bone marrow donors made up the cohort. A multiplex PCR was run with 60 Vbeta primers and 13 Jbeta primers. Using immunoSEQ multiplex PCR, the repertoire was profiled, and TCRdb retains in-frame clones only, with some absent. The sample has around 120,000 clones, around 84% seen once; the top ten hold about 1.8%. As regards this clone: Its target is not known.

Regarding the study as a whole: Accurate prediction of HLA-A and HLA-B alleles (for most subjects) was reportedly achieved from TCR beta sequences. In an earlier analysis, productive rearrangement rates for most beta V segments clustered near 87% or 30%.

V shed 7 bases and J shed 2 bases, with 12 bases lying between them. The CDR3 is made up of 14 amino acids. CDR1 and CDR2 (germline): LNHDA, SQIVND (reference sequence). The TCR was taken from a man between 18 and 35 years old in good health and CMV-seronegative. The rearrangement joins TRBV19 to TRBJ2-1, with D perhaps matching TRBD1 (5 bases). Sequenced material: PBMCs. The CDR3 spells CASNKQATYNEQFF. CDR3 DNA: TGTGCCAGTAACAAACAGGCCACCTACAATGAGCAGTTCTTC.